A single T cell receptor beta chain is shown here with its context. Per the germline V gene, CDR1 is LGHDT and CDR2 is YNNKEL (reference sequence). The trim removed 4 bases at V and 7 bases at J, leaving 8 bases unmatched. This CDR3 spans 15 amino acids. The entry originates in a study of blood T cell repertoires in COVID-19. Using immunoSEQ multiplex PCR, the repertoire was profiled, and TCRdb retains in-frame clones only, with some absent. The sample lists 200,000 to 250,000 clones; under 90% were seen once. Sequencing was done on a sample of PBMCs or T cells enriched from blood (not recorded which). J is TRBJ2-2 and V is TRBV3-1 (or the pseudogene TRBV3-2); 8 bases match TRBD2. The source of this sequence is an older woman who had recovered from COVID-19. The CDR3 loop is CASSRSGSLSGELFF. CDR3 sequence (DNA): TGTGCCAGCAGCCGAAGCGGGAGTCTGAGCGGGGAGCTGTTTTTT.